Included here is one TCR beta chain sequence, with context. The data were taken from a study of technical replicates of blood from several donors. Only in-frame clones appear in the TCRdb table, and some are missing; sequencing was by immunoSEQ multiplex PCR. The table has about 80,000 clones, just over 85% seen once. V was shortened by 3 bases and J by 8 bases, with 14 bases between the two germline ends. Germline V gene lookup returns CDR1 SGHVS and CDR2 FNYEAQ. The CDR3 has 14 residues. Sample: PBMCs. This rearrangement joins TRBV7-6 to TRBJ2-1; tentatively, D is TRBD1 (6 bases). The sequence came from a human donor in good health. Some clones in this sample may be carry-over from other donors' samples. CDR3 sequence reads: CASSFGQNHDEQFF. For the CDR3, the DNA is TGTGCCAGCAGCTTCGGACAGAATCACGATGAGCAGTTCTTC.